This T cell receptor (beta chain) came from a study of cytomegalovirus exposure and HLA in healthy donors. The CDR3 length is 13 residues. The ends lost 6 bases at V and 6 bases at J; junction bases unmatched: 6. CDR1 is MNHNY, CDR2 SVGAGI, per germline (reference sequence). Clones were read by immunoSEQ multiplex PCR, and TCRdb kept only the in-frame ones, dropping some. The sample has about 150,000 clones, approximately 84% seen once. The receptor comes from a man younger than 40 in good health and CMV-seropositive. The rearrangement joins TRBV6-6 to TRBJ1-2, with 8 positions matching TRBD1. Source material: PBMCs. The CDR3 is CASRGQGTNGYTF. The CDR3 bases are TGTGCCAGCAGAGGACAGGGAACGAATGGCTACACCTTC.